This T cell receptor beta chain was recorded in a study of blood T cell repertoires in COVID-19. Study-wide context: Whether acute or convalescent, the COVID-19 samples came from the United States, Italy and Spain. The analysed material was cDNA or gDNA that came from T cells, B-cell-depleted T cells, or PBMCs.

Germline values: CDR1 LNHDA, CDR2 SQIVND (reference sequence). V was shortened by 6 bases and J by 0 bases, with 15 bases between the two germline ends. There are 16 residues in the CDR3. Data came from immunoSEQ multiplex PCR; TCRdb stores just in-frame clones and leaves some out. The repertoire holds fewer than 600,000 clones, with roughly 90% as singletons. The sequence derives from a woman between 40 and 50 years old who had recovered from COVID-19. This chain links TRBV19 with TRBJ1-5; a weak D match, TRBD1 (6 bases). Sequencing input: PBMCs or T cells enriched from blood (not recorded which). CDR3 DNA sequence: TGTGCCAGTAGGACGACCGGGACAAATAGCAATCAGCCCCAGCATTTT. Its protein product is CASRTTGTNSNQPQHF.